One and the same sample provided the 24 T cell receptor beta chains below, sequenced in a study of control samples from healthy donors and cancer patients. Profiled with immunoSEQ multiplex PCR; TCRdb holds only in-frame clones, not every one. The sample has some 150,000 clones; 90% to 95% are singletons. The sequenced sample consisted of blood. The receptors stem from a man aged 40-49 years in good health.

V gene TRBV6-6 combines with J gene TRBJ2-7; the D is unclear. Germline assignment: CDR1 MNHNY and CDR2 SVGAGI (reference sequence). Trimming left V 6 bases short and J 7 bases short, with 19 bases between. The CDR3 extends over 14 amino acids. The chain's CDR3 is CASRQPIHAGEQYF. CDR3 in DNA: TGTGCCAGCAGACAGCCTATCCACGCCGGGGAGCAGTACTTC.

The chain employs TRBV6-2 or TRBV6-3 and TRBJ2-7; D is unclear. Germline CDR1 reads MNHEY; CDR2 reads SVGEGT. The V and J ends lost 2 bases and 0 bases respectively, with 11 bases between them. The CDR3 spans 15 residues. The CDR3 sequence: CASSYRRAVSYEQYF. CDR3 sequence (DNA): TGTGCCAGCAGTTACAGACGGGCGGTCTCCTACGAGCAGTACTTC.

The V call is TRBV19, the J call TRBJ2-7; 7 bases are a match to TRBD2. The ends lost 8 bases at V and 2 bases at J; junction bases unmatched: 9. Germline loops: CDR1 LNHDA, CDR2 SQIVND (reference sequence). The CDR3 sequence is 14 residues long. This CDR3 reads CASGEGTETYEQYF. DNA of the CDR3: TGTGCCAGTGGGGAGGGGACTGAAACCTACGAGCAGTACTTC.

CDR3 nucleotide sequence: TGTGCCAGCTCACCACGTACAGGCGTCACTGAAGCTTTCTTT. This codes for CASSPRTGVTEAFF. The rearrangement links TRBV18 to TRBJ1-1; tentative D call: TRBD1 (5 bases). V was shortened by 1 base and J by 4 bases, with 10 bases between the two germline ends. CDR3 length: 14 amino acids. Per germline, CDR1 KGHSH and CDR2 LQKENI.

The J gene is TRBJ2-7, the V gene TRBV19; TRBD1 matches 8 bases. Germline trimming cut 5 bases from V and 3 bases from J; bases unmatched to any gene: 15. Germline V gene lookup returns CDR1 LNHDA and CDR2 SQIVND (reference sequence). CDR3 length: 17 amino acids. CDR3 sequence reads: CASSPPALGQANYEQYF. The CDR3 bases are TGTGCCAGTAGTCCCCCTGCCCTGGGACAGGCTAACTACGAGCAGTACTTC.

The genes are TRBV5-6 and TRBJ1-2; 9 bases map to TRBD1. The CDR3 length is 15 residues. V lost 2 bases and J lost 3; bases outside the gene matches: 5. Germline V lookup: CDR1 SGHDT, CDR2 YYEEEE. The CDR3 DNA is TGTGCCAGCAGCTTAGGGACAGGGCACGACTATGGCTACACCTTC. This sequence encodes CASSLGTGHDYGYTF.

The V and J genes are TRBV7-3 and TRBJ1-2; no clear D gene. This CDR3 is built from 13 residues. The germline V gene encodes CDR1 SGHTA and CDR2 FQGTGA. Trimming left V 0 bases short and J 6 bases short, with 8 bases between. The DNA for the CDR3 is TGTGCCAGCAGCTTAACACCATTCGATGGCTACACCTTC. Its protein is CASSLTPFDGYTF.

The chain carries TRBV10-1 and TRBJ1-1; a possible D gene is TRBD1 (5 bases). V dropped 2 bases and J dropped 5 bases, with 9 bases sitting between them. CDR3 size: 13 residues. Looked up from germline, CDR1 is WNHNN and CDR2 is SYGVQD (reference sequence). CDR3 nucleotides: TGCGCCAGCAGTGAGGCAGGGAAGACTGAAGCTTTCTTT. This sequence encodes CASSEAGKTEAFF.

The rearrangement joins TRBV13 to TRBJ1-1; D gene unclear. V dropped 5 bases and J dropped 5 bases, with 12 bases sitting between them. Germline lookup yields CDR1 PRHDT and CDR2 FYEKMQ (reference sequence). This CDR3 is 13 amino acids long. CDR3 sequence: CASSGGPGTEAFF. The CDR3 DNA follows: TGTGCCAGCAGCGGCGGTCCGGGAACTGAAGCTTTCTTT.

V usage is TRBV27 and J usage is TRBJ2-1; 8 bases match TRBD1. The CDR3 totals 16 residues. CDR1 is MNHEY and CDR2 is SMNVEV in the germline V gene (reference sequence). The V segment lost 4 bases and the J segment 10 bases; nucleotides outside the gene matches: 15. CDR3 amino acids: CASSSPGQGGRREQFF. CDR3 sequence (DNA): TGTGCCAGCAGTTCTCCAGGACAGGGCGGGCGTCGAGAGCAGTTCTTC.

This chain links TRBV7-2 with TRBJ2-1; D might be TRBD1 or TRBD2, each matching 5 bases. V lost 1 base to trimming and J lost 3 bases, with 13 bases between them. The germline V gene encodes CDR1 SGHTA and CDR2 FQGNSA. This CDR3 is built from 16 residues. CDR3 sequence (DNA): TGTGCCAGCAGCTTAGTTGGGACGGCGAACTACAATGAGCAGTTCTTC. Protein: CASSLVGTANYNEQFF. Full variable domain (remainder filled in from reference TRBV7-2 and TRBJ2-1): GAGVSQSPSNKVTEKGKDVELRCDPISGHTALYWYRQSLGQGLEFLIYFQGNSAPDKSGLPSDRFSAERTGGSVSTLTIQRTQQEDSAVYLCASSLVGTANYNEQFFGPGTRLTVL.

The rearrangement joins TRBV2 to TRBJ1-2, with TRBD1 matching over 7 bases. CDR1 and CDR2 (germline): SNHLY, FYNNEI. J was trimmed by 8 bases and V by 7 bases; bases with no gene match: 4. The CDR3 extends over 11 amino acids. CDR3 amino acids: CASNRGDGYTF. The CDR3 DNA reads as TGTGCCAGCAACAGGGGAGACGGCTACACCTTC.

The CDR3 loop reads CASSQNENTEAFF. CDR3 nucleotide sequence: TGTGCCAGCTCTCAAAATGAGAACACTGAAGCTTTCTTT. The gene calls are TRBV18 and TRBJ1-1, with unresolved D. Germline CDR1 KGHSH, CDR2 LQKENI. The CDR3 spans 13 residues. V lost 6 bases, J lost 1 base, and 9 bases lay in between.

The chain employs TRBV5-1 and TRBJ1-3, with D hard to call. Per germline, CDR1 SGHRS and CDR2 YFSETQ. CDR3 length: 14 amino acids. The germline V and J ends were trimmed by 4 bases and 3 bases, with 11 bases remaining between them. The CDR3 region is CASSADLFGNTIYF. Written as DNA, the CDR3 is TGCGCCAGCAGCGCGGACCTATTTGGAAACACCATATATTTT.

The chain links TRBV5-1 to TRBJ1-1; TRBD1 agrees at 7 bases. J was trimmed by 1 base and V by 6 bases; bases with no gene match: 6. The CDR3 totals 14 residues. Germline V gene data show CDR1 as SGHRS and CDR2 as YFSETQ. The CDR3: CASTRDRANTEAFF. CDR3 bases: TGCGCCAGCACCCGAGACAGGGCGAACACTGAAGCTTTCTTT.

The chain recombines TRBV9 with TRBJ1-2, with D unresolved. CDR3 size: 15 residues. V was trimmed by 2 bases and J by 4 bases, leaving 15 bases between them. CDR1 and CDR2 from the germline V gene are SGDLS and YYNGEE. CDR3 amino acids: CASSVIAGVRYGYTF. CDR3 nucleotide sequence: TGTGCCAGCAGCGTGATAGCTGGGGTACGCTATGGCTACACCTTC. The variable domain in full, completed from reference TRBV9 and TRBJ1-2, reads DSGVTQTPKHLITATGQRVTLRCSPRSGDLSVYWYQQSLDQGLQFLIQYYNGEERAKGNILERFSAQQFPDLHSELNLSSLELGDSALYFCASSVIAGVRYGYTFGSGTRLTVV.

The rearrangement uses TRBV3-1 (or the pseudogene TRBV3-2) and TRBJ1-4; a weak D match, TRBD1 (6 bases). The CDR3 covers 15 residues. The V end was cut by 0 bases, the J end by 7 bases, with 12 bases between. Per germline, CDR1 LGHDT and CDR2 YNNKEL (reference sequence). The CDR3 sequence is CASSQDSWGPEKLFF. The DNA of the CDR3 is TGTGCCAGCAGCCAAGATTCCTGGGGGCCTGAAAAACTGTTTTTT.

The sample holds a few counts of this clone. The rearrangement uses TRBV6-1 and TRBJ2-6, with D uncertain. This CDR3 is built from 15 residues. The germline V gene encodes CDR1 MNHNS and CDR2 SASEGT. Trimming stripped 2 bases from V and 0 bases from J, with 5 bases between. CDR3 bases: TGTGCCAGCAGTGAATCCAGCTCTGGGGCCAACGTCCTGACTTTC. Its protein product is CASSESSSGANVLTF.

The CDR3 region has the DNA TGTGCCAGCAGCCAAGGGACAGCCTACGAGCAGTACTTC. Residues: CASSQGTAYEQYF. The chain couples TRBV3-1 (or the pseudogene TRBV3-2) to TRBJ2-7, with D perhaps matching TRBD1 (6 bases). V lost 1 base and J lost 2, with 6 bases in between. From germline, CDR1 is LGHDT and CDR2 YNNKEL (reference sequence). The CDR3 is made up of 13 amino acids.

This rearrangement joins TRBV6-5 to TRBJ2-2; D could derive from TRBD1 or TRBD2 (6 bases each). CDR3 size: 14 residues. Trimming left V 0 bases short and J 9 bases short, with 11 bases between. Germline lookup yields CDR1 MNHEY and CDR2 SVGAGI. CDR3 nucleotides: TGTGCCAGCAGTTACTCGAGGGGGGCCCGGGAGCTGTTTTTT. Translation gives CASSYSRGARELFF.

This clone was detected once. In nucleotides, the CDR3 is TGTGCCAGCAGCCGGTCGACAAGGGGGGACACTGAAGCTTTCTTT. Translated: CASSRSTRGDTEAFF. The chain employs TRBV27 and TRBJ1-1; tentative D call: TRBD1 (6 bases). This CDR3 comprises 15 residues. From germline, CDR1 is MNHEY and CDR2 SMNVEV (reference sequence). The V end lost 6 bases, the J end lost 3 bases, and 17 bases lay between the germline ends.

In DNA, the CDR3 is TGTGCCAGCAGCCGTGGCTCCTACGAGCAGTACTTC. This codes for CASSRGSYEQYF. The chain links TRBV5-6 to TRBJ2-7; D call uncertain. Germline CDR1 is SGHDT and CDR2 is YYEEEE. This CDR3 contains 12 residues. With 4 bases removed from V and 0 bases from J, the gap between germline ends came to 5 bases.

The rearrangement joins TRBV4-1 to TRBJ1-4; D unclear. Germline V CDR1 and CDR2: MGHRA, YSYEKL. The CDR3 totals 12 residues. V was shortened by 0 bases and J by 8 bases, with 4 bases between the two germline ends. The CDR3 DNA reads TGCGCCAGCAGCCAAGAAATGGAAAAACTGTTTTTT. The encoded protein is CASSQEMEKLFF.

The chain combines TRBV7-6 with TRBJ1-4; 8 positions match TRBD1. The CDR3 has 17 residues. The germline gives CDR1 SGHVS, CDR2 FNYEAQ. The J segment lost 2 bases and the V segment lost 2 bases, leaving 7 bases of the junction unmatched. In DNA form, the CDR3 reads TGTGCCAGCAGCTTACCCAGGGGGCAGCTGACTAATGAAAAACTGTTTTTT. This encodes CASSLPRGQLTNEKLFF.